Listed here is a single T cell receptor (beta chain). The target antigen is unknown. Primers: 60 Vbeta forward and 13 Jbeta reverse. The protocol was immunoSEQ multiplex PCR, while the TCRdb copy is restricted to in-frame clones and leaves out a portion. The sample holds approximately 130,000 clones, about 80% seen once. This record comes from a study of cytomegalovirus exposure and HLA in healthy donors. Findings of the study overall: Among TCR beta chains, those listed as cytomegalovirus-associated numbered 164. Later, an analysis showed that TCR beta chains associated with HLA were more clonally expanded than others that were equally common. A few chains tied to CMV proved CMV antigen-specific in vitro.

This CDR3 is built from 13 residues. V was pared by 6 bases and J by 7 bases, with 15 bases between. From germline, CDR1 is WSHSY and CDR2 SAAADI. The clonotype was recovered from a man younger than 35 in good health and CMV-seronegative. Sequenced: PBMCs. The V call is TRBV10-2, the J call TRBJ1-2; the D gene is possibly TRBD1 (5 bases). The CDR3 region has the DNA TGCGCCAGCAGCGTGGACGCAAGGGGTGGCTACACCTTC. Its protein is CASSVDARGGYTF.